This T cell receptor beta chain came from a study of OX40 agonist ivuxolimab in advanced cancers. In the study overall: Hepatocellular carcinoma, melanoma, renal cell or head and neck cancer was diagnosed in the dose-escalation patients.

The CDR3 length is 13 residues. Deletions cut 0 bases from V and 1 base from J, with 4 bases between. In germline, CDR1 is SGHNT, CDR2 YYREEE (reference sequence). Clones were read by immunoSEQ multiplex PCR, and TCRdb kept only the in-frame ones, dropping some. The top ten hold about 0.32% of the sample, which has tens of thousands of clones, over 85% seen once. The sequenced sample was CD4+ or CD8+ T cells sorted from blood, obtained in a trial of the OX40 agonist ivuxolimab. The rearrangement links TRBV5-4 to TRBJ1-1; the D is unclear. This TCR was recovered from an adult with an advanced solid tumor such as melanoma, head and neck, liver or kidney cancer. The CDR3: CASSLDTNTEAFF. CDR3 sequence (DNA): TGTGCCAGCAGCTTGGATACGAACACTGAAGCTTTCTTT.